The 27 T cell receptor beta chains reported below all come from one sample, sequenced in a study of cytomegalovirus exposure and HLA in healthy donors. It was with 60 Vbeta and 13 Jbeta primers that the PCR ran. TCRdb keeps only in-frame clones here, not all; method: immunoSEQ multiplex PCR. The sample contains 200,000 to 250,000 clones, approximately 80% of which appear only once. The sample consisted of PBMCs. Receptors were obtained from a girl aged 2 to 9 in good health and CMV-seronegative.

J is TRBJ2-5 and V is TRBV2; D ambiguous. V was pared by 7 bases and J by 11 bases, with 20 bases between. The CDR3 consists of 13 residues. Germline CDR1 SNHLY, CDR2 FYNNEI. Written as DNA, the CDR3 is TGTGCCAGCATCGCGGCCCCGGGTCGAGAGCAGTACTTC. Residues: CASIAAPGREQYF.

The chain links TRBV2 to TRBJ2-4; D remains ambiguous. The CDR3 is 16 residues long. With 2 bases removed from V and 0 bases from J, the gap between germline ends came to 11 bases. Germline V gives CDR1 SNHLY, CDR2 FYNNEI. This chain's CDR3 is CASSEYGSLAKNIQYF. The CDR3 bases are TGTGCCAGCAGTGAATACGGGTCCCTAGCCAAAAACATTCAGTACTTC.

This sequence joins TRBV4-1 and TRBJ2-5, with 7 positions matching TRBD1. The V gene's germline CDR1 is MGHRA and CDR2 YSYEKL. The CDR3 contains 17 residues. J lost 5 bases, V lost 4 bases, and 16 bases had no gene match. The CDR3 coding sequence is TGCGCCAGCAGCCTAGGGTTGAACAGGGGAGCGCGCGAGACCCAGTACTTC. Translating gives CASSLGLNRGARETQYF.

This clone was observed a few times. The rearrangement joins TRBV18 to TRBJ2-2; no reliable D call. Germline values: CDR1 KGHSH, CDR2 LQKENI. The CDR3 consists of 14 residues. V was cut by 3 bases and J by 2 bases, with 7 bases left in between. This CDR3 reads CASSPLTNTGELFF. CDR3 DNA: TGTGCCAGCTCACCCCTTACTAACACCGGGGAGCTGTTTTTT. Together with reference TRBV18 and TRBJ2-2, the CDR3 gives the full variable domain: NAGVMQNPRHLVRRRGQEARLRCSPMKGHSHVYWYRQLPEEGLKFMVYLQKENIIDESGMPKERFSAEFPKEGPSILRIQQVVRGDSAAYFCASSPLTNTGELFFGEGSRLTVL.

This clone was detected a few times. The rearrangement links TRBV2 to TRBJ2-3; 7 bases map to TRBD2. After removal of 7 bases from V and 0 bases from J, the junction contained 4 bases not matched to a gene. This CDR3 spans 14 amino acids. From germline, CDR1 is SNHLY and CDR2 FYNNEI. The CDR3 DNA follows: TGTGCCAGCACCGTGGGACTAAGCACAGATACGCAGTATTTT. Its translation: CASTVGLSTDTQYF.

The V gene is TRBV5-5, the J gene TRBJ2-5; D is ambiguous. This CDR3 has 12 amino acids. Trimming took off 0 bases at V and 12 bases at J, with 12 bases between the two ends. Germline V gene data show CDR1 as SGHKS and CDR2 as YYEKEE (reference sequence). The CDR3 sequence: CASSLEHKYKYF. The DNA for the CDR3 is TGTGCCAGCAGCTTGGAACACAAGTATAAGTACTTC.

In its sample, this clone was seen once. This chain connects TRBV19 to TRBJ2-7; tentative D call: TRBD2 (5 bases). The CDR3 is 15 amino acids. Germline V gene data show CDR1 as LNHDA and CDR2 as SQIVND (reference sequence). With 3 bases removed from V and 0 bases from J, the gap between germline ends came to 12 bases. The CDR3 sequence: CASSIEGYNSYEQYF. CDR3 nucleotide sequence: TGTGCCAGTAGTATTGAGGGTTACAACTCCTACGAGCAGTACTTC.

V is TRBV5-6 and J is TRBJ1-2, with D possibly being TRBD1 (6 bases). This CDR3 is built from 14 residues. V lost 0 bases and J 4 bases, leaving 10 bases between the germline ends. CDR1 SGHDT and CDR2 YYEEEE come from the germline V gene. The CDR3 region is CASSLGGQVYGYTF. The DNA for the CDR3 is TGTGCCAGCAGCTTGGGGGGACAAGTCTATGGCTACACCTTC.

The J gene is TRBJ1-5, the V gene TRBV5-6, with D perhaps TRBD1 (6 bases). CDR1 and CDR2 (germline): SGHDT, YYEEEE. The V and J ends lost 4 bases and 0 bases respectively, with 11 bases between them. The CDR3 extends over 15 amino acids. CDR3 in DNA: TGTGCCAGCAGCATCCGGACAGCTAGCAATCAGCCCCAGCATTTT. This translates into CASSIRTASNQPQHF.

DNA of the CDR3: TGTGCCAGCACCGGACAGGGCTCCTACGAGCAGTACTTC. Residues: CASTGQGSYEQYF. The V and J genes are TRBV6-6 and TRBJ2-7; TRBD1 matches 8 bases. The CDR3 runs 13 residues. Germline V lookup: CDR1 MNHNY, CDR2 SVGAGI (reference sequence). J was trimmed by 0 bases and V by 7 bases; bases with no gene match: 2.

This clone has only one observation. This chain links TRBV5-1 with TRBJ1-2; D unresolved. The germline gives CDR1 SGHRS, CDR2 YFSETQ. Trimming took off 1 base at V and 5 bases at J, with 12 bases between the two ends. The CDR3 length is 14 residues. CDR3 loop: CASSLTSRPYGYTF. The CDR3 nucleotides are TGCGCCAGCAGCTTGACCAGTCGTCCATATGGCTACACCTTC.

The chain couples TRBV10-3 to TRBJ2-2; D perhaps matches TRBD1 (6 bases). Trimming took off 4 bases at V and 1 base at J, with 10 bases between the two ends. Germline CDR1 is ENHRY and CDR2 is SYGVKD. The CDR3 is 15 amino acids. The CDR3 nucleotides are TGTGCCATCAGTGGGACAGAGCTGAACACCGGGGAGCTGTTTTTT. Amino acids: CAISGTELNTGELFF.

This sequence joins TRBV7-2 and TRBJ2-1, with a weak D call TRBD2 (6 bases). The germline V and J ends were trimmed by 4 bases and 4 bases, with 8 bases remaining between them. The CDR3 is 13 amino acids. Germline V gene lookup returns CDR1 SGHTA and CDR2 FQGNSA. The CDR3 nucleotides are TGTGCCAGCAGCTCGGACTATTACAATGAGCAGTTCTTC. Its protein product is CASSSDYYNEQFF.

The chain is built from TRBV11-2 and TRBJ2-7, with TRBD2 identical over 10 bases. The CDR3 extends over 16 amino acids. Germline V lookup: CDR1 SGHAT, CDR2 FQNNGV. V lost 3 bases to trimming and J lost 3 bases; unmatched junction nucleotides: 8. The CDR3 sequence is CASSFNLGLADYEQYF. CDR3 nucleotide sequence: TGTGCCAGCAGCTTCAACCTCGGACTAGCGGACTACGAGCAGTACTTC.

The chain couples TRBV5-1 to TRBJ1-2; D is possibly TRBD1 (5 bases). This CDR3 comprises 14 residues. Trimming shortened V by 7 bases and J by 6 bases, and 19 bases separated the two germline ends. Germline V lookup: CDR1 SGHRS, CDR2 YFSETQ. As DNA, the CDR3 is TGCGCCAGCCGGGGGGACCCGCTAACTCATGGCTACACCTTC. It encodes CASRGDPLTHGYTF.

This chain links TRBV7-9 with TRBJ1-2; no firm D call. The germline V and J ends were trimmed by 1 base and 4 bases, with 7 bases remaining between them. The CDR3 spans 13 residues. CDR1 is SEHNR, CDR2 FQNEAQ, per germline (reference sequence). In nucleotides, the CDR3 is TGTGCCAGCAGCTTAGACGAGTTCTATGGCTACACCTTC. Protein product: CASSLDEFYGYTF.

The chain recombines TRBV9 with TRBJ2-7; D is possibly TRBD2 (5 bases). This CDR3 has 13 amino acids. V was shortened by 0 bases and J by 5 bases, with 9 bases between the two germline ends. Germline V CDR1 and CDR2: SGDLS, YYNGEE. CDR3 amino acids: CASSVGTLHEQYF. CDR3 coding DNA: TGTGCCAGCAGCGTAGGGACTCTCCACGAGCAGTACTTC.

The genes are TRBV30 and TRBJ2-2; weak D call: TRBD1 (5 bases). Per germline, CDR1 GTSNPN and CDR2 SVGIG (reference sequence). Trimming stripped 5 bases from V and 7 bases from J, with 14 bases between. This CDR3 spans 13 amino acids. The CDR3 is CAWSQGGVGELFF. The CDR3 DNA follows: TGTGCCTGGTCCCAGGGTGGGGTCGGGGAGCTGTTTTTT.

The chain employs TRBV19 and TRBJ1-6; no clear D. Trimming removed 1 base at V and 7 bases at J, with 8 bases between. The CDR3 loop spans 14 amino acids. Looked up from germline, CDR1 is LNHDA and CDR2 is SQIVND (reference sequence). CDR3 nucleotides: TGTGCCAGTAGTATAGTGGACTCGAATTCACCCCTCCACTTT. The encoded protein is CASSIVDSNSPLHF.

V is TRBV12-2 and J is TRBJ1-1; no check of the table's D call, TRBD1, against the DNA was made. TRBV12-2 is listed as a pseudogene. The CDR3 runs to 16 residues. DNA of the CDR3: TGTGCAAGTCGCTTAGGTATTGTCGACAAGAACACTGAAGCTTTCTTT. This codes for CASRLGIVDKNTEAFF.

The rearrangement uses TRBV2 and TRBJ2-1; D might be TRBD2 (6 bases). The CDR3 length is 13 residues. CDR1 is SNHLY, CDR2 FYNNEI, per germline. V shed 7 bases and J shed 8 bases, with 15 bases lying between them. The CDR3 is CASKSGVGDEQFF. CDR3 sequence (DNA): TGTGCCAGCAAGTCGGGAGTCGGTGATGAGCAGTTCTTC.

The chain is built from TRBV6-1 and TRBJ2-1, with 7 bases aligning to TRBD2. CDR1 is MNHNS and CDR2 is SASEGT in the germline V gene. The CDR3 runs to 16 residues. V lost 6 bases to trimming and J lost 5 bases; unmatched junction nucleotides: 13. CDR3: CASSEYREALNNEQFF. Here the CDR3 DNA reads TGTGCCAGCAGCGAATACCGGGAGGCGTTGAACAATGAGCAGTTCTTC.

The rearrangement uses TRBV5-4 and TRBJ2-7, with a possible D match to TRBD1 (6 bases). Germline values: CDR1 SGHNT, CDR2 YYREEE (reference sequence). V was clipped by 5 bases and J by 2 bases, with 14 bases between them. CDR3 length: 14 amino acids. The chain's CDR3 is CASRIDRNTYEQYF. In DNA form, the CDR3 reads TGTGCCAGCAGAATAGACAGGAATACCTACGAGCAGTACTTC.

The CDR3 reads CASSLDLHSKREKLFF. The CDR3 DNA reads as TGTGCCAGCAGCTTAGATCTCCACTCAAAGAGGGAAAAACTGTTTTTT. The J gene is TRBJ1-4, the V gene TRBV11-3; D remains ambiguous. Trimming cost V 0 bases and J 8 bases, with 16 bases left between them. The CDR3 sequence is 16 residues long. Germline V gives CDR1 SGHNT, CDR2 YENEEA.

This clone was seen just once. The chain couples TRBV9 to TRBJ2-5; D remains unclear. With 0 bases removed from V and 3 bases from J, the gap between germline ends came to 12 bases. Germline CDR1 is SGDLS and CDR2 is YYNGEE. The CDR3 spans 15 residues. CDR3 in amino acids: CASSVGLGREETQYF. In nucleotides, the CDR3 is TGTGCCAGCAGCGTAGGTCTGGGTCGGGAAGAGACCCAGTACTTC.

The chain recombines TRBV2 with TRBJ2-5, with 15 bases lining up with TRBD2. The V and J ends lost 5 bases and 4 bases, in that order; junction bases with no gene match: 2. Germline-derived CDR1 and CDR2 are SNHLY and FYNNEI. CDR3 length: 15 residues. The CDR3 protein is CASSTGLAGGETQYF. The CDR3 bases are TGTGCCAGCAGTACGGGACTAGCGGGGGGAGAGACCCAGTACTTC.

Only one count was recorded for this clone. The junction departs from germline at one end; a sequencing error may be responsible. This chain's CDR3 is CSSSRGAEQYF. The CDR3 nucleotides read TGTTCCAGCAGCCGAGGTGCCGAGCAGTACTTC. This sequence joins TRBV7-9 and TRBJ2-7; D remains unclear. There are 11 residues in the CDR3. Germline loops: CDR1 SEHNR, CDR2 FQNEAQ (reference sequence).